This TCR beta chain originates from a study of T cell changes during pregnancy in multiple sclerosis. TCRdb's table, derived via immunoSEQ multiplex PCR, lists solely in-frame clones and lacks some. The sample consists of several thousand clones, nearly 90% of them appearing once. The length of the CDR3 is 17 residues. Germline V CDR1 and CDR2: SGHNT, YYREEE (reference sequence). The V segment lost 4 bases and the J segment 1 base; nucleotides outside the gene matches: 12. The genes are TRBV5-4 and TRBJ2-7; 9 positions agree with TRBD1. The receptor comes from a female donor in good health, enrolled as a control in a pregnancy study. The sample here was CD8+ T cells from peripheral blood mononuclear cells, taken in the first trimester of pregnancy. The CDR3 is CASSPRGTGYYSYEQYF. Written as DNA, the CDR3 is TGTGCCAGCAGCCCCCGGGGGACAGGGTACTATTCCTACGAGCAGTACTTC.